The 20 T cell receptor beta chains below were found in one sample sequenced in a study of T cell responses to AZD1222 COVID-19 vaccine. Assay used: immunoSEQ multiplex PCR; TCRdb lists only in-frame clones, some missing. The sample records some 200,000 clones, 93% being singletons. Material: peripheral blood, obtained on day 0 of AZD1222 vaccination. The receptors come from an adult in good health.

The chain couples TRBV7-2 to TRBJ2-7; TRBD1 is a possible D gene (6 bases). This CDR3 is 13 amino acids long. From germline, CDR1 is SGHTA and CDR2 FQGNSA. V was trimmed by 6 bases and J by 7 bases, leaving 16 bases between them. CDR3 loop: CASRPRTGFEQYF. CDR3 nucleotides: TGTGCCAGCAGGCCGAGAACAGGGTTTGAGCAGTACTTC.

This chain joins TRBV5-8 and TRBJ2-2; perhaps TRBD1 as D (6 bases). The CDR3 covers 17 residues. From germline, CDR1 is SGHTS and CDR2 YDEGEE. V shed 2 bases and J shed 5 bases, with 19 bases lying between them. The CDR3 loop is CASSFYLPPGVTGELFF. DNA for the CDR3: TGTGCCAGCAGCTTCTATCTACCCCCAGGGGTGACCGGGGAGCTGTTTTTT.

The CDR3 sequence is CASSQRGGSQETQYF. CDR3 nucleotides: TGTGCCAGCAGTCAAAGGGGGGGGTCCCAAGAGACCCAGTACTTC. The V call is TRBV6-2 or TRBV6-3, the J call TRBJ2-5, with D possibly being TRBD2 (7 bases). The CDR3 contains 15 residues. Per germline, CDR1 MNHEY and CDR2 SVGEGT. The V and J ends lost 5 bases and 1 base respectively, with 14 bases between them.

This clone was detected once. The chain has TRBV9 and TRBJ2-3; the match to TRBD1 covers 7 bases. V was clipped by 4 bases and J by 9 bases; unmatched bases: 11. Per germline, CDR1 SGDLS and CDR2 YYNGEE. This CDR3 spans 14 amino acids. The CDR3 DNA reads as TGTGCCAGCAGCCCCGGACAGGCGCCGGGCACGCAGTATTTT. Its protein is CASSPGQAPGTQYF.

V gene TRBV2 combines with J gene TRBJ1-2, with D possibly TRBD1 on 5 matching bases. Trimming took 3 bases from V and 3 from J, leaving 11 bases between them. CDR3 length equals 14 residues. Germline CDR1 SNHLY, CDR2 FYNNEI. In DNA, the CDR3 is TGTGCCAGCAGTGAGAGACAGATCCACTATGGCTACACCTTC. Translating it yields CASSERQIHYGYTF.

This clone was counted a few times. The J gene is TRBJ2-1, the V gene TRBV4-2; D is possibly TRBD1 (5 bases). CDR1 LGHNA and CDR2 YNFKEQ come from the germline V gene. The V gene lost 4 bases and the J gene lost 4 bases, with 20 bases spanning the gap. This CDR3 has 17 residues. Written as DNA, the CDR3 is TGTGCCAGCAGCCCACAGGTGGTAGACGACCAATACAATGAGCAGTTCTTC. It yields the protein CASSPQVVDDQYNEQFF.

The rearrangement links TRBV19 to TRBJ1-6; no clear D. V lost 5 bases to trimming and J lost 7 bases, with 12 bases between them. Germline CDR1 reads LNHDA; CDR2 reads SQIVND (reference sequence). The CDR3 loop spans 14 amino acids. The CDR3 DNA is TGTGCCAGTAGTCTCGGGCCAGAGAATTCACCCCTCCACTTT. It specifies CASSLGPENSPLHF. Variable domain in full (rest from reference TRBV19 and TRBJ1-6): DGGITQSPKYLFRKEGQNVTLSCEQNLNHDAMYWYRQDPGQGLRLIYYSQIVNDFQKGDIAEGYSVSREKKESFPLTVTSAQKNPTAFYLCASSLGPENSPLHFGNGTRLTVT.

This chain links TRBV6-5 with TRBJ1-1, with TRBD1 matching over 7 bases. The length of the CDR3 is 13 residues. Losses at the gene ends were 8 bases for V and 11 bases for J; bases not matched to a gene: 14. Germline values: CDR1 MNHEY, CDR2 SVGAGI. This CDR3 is CASLLMTGHEAFF. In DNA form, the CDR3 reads TGTGCCAGCCTGCTTATGACAGGGCATGAGGCTTTCTTT.

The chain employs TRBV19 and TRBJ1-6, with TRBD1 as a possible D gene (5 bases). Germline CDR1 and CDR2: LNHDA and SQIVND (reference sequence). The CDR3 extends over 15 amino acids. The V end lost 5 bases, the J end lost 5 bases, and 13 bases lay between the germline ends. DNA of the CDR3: TGTGCCAGTAGTCAGTTCAGGGCAAATAATTCACCCCTCCACTTT. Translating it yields CASSQFRANNSPLHF.

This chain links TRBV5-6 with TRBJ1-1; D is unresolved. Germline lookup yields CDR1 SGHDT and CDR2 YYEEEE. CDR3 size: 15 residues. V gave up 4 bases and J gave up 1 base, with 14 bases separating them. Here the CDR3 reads CASSQKNKGNTEAFF. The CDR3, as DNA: TGTGCCAGCAGCCAAAAAAACAAAGGGAACACTGAAGCTTTCTTT.

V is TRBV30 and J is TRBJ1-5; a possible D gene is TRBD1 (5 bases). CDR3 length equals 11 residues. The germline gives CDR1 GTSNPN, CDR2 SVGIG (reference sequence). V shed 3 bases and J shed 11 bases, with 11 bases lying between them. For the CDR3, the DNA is TGTGCCTGGAGGGGGACGGGGTCCCAGCATTTT. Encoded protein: CAWRGTGSQHF. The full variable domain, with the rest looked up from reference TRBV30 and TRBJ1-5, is SQTIHQWPATLVQPVGSPLSLECTVEGTSNPNLYWYRQAAGRGLQLLFYSVGIGQISSEVPQNLSASRPQDRQFILSSKKLLLSDSGFYLCAWRGTGSQHFGDGTRLSIL.

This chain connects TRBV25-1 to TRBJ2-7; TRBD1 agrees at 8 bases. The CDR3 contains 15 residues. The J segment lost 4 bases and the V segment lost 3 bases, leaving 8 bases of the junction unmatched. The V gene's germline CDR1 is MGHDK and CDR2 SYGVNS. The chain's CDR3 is CASSDPAGGNYEQYF. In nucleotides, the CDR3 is TGTGCCAGCAGTGATCCCGCAGGGGGCAATTACGAGCAGTACTTC.

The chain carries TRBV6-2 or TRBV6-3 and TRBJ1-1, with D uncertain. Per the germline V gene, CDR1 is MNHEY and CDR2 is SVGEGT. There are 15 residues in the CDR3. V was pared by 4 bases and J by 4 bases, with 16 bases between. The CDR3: CASSSLRKGGTEAFF. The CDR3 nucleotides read TGTGCCAGCAGTTCCCTCAGGAAGGGTGGCACTGAAGCTTTCTTT.

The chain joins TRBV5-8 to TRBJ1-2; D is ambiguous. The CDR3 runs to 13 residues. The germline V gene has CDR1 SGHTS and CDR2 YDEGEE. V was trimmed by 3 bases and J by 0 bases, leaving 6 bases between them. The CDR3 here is CASSWGSNYGYTF. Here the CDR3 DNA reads TGTGCCAGCAGCTGGGGATCTAACTATGGCTACACCTTC. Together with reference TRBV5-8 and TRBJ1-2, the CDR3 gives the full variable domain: EAGVTQSPTHLIKTRGQQATLRCSPISGHTSVYWYQQALGLGLQFLLWYDEGEERNRGNFPPRFSGRQFPNYSSELNVNALELEDSALYLCASSWGSNYGYTFGSGTRLTVV.

CDR3 residues: CASSLYADTQYF. CDR3 coding DNA: TGTGCCAGCAGCTTGTACGCGGATACGCAGTATTTT. This chain connects TRBV7-2 to TRBJ2-3, with D hard to call. Germline CDR1 and CDR2: SGHTA and FQGNSA. This CDR3 has 12 residues. Trimming took 3 bases from V and 6 from J, leaving 7 bases between them.

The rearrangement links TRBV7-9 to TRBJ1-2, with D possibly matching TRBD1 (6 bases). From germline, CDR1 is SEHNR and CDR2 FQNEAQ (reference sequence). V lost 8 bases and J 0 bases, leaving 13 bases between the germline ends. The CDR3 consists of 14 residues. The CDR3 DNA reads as TGTGCCAGCCTCCGGGACACAACTAACTATGGCTACACCTTC. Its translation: CASLRDTTNYGYTF.

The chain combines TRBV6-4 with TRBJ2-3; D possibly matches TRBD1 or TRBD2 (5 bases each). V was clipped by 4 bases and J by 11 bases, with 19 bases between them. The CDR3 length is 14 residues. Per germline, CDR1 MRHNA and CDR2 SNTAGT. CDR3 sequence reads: CASSVGTLGVRQYF. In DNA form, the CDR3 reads TGTGCCAGCAGTGTCGGGACCCTTGGGGTTCGGCAGTATTTT.

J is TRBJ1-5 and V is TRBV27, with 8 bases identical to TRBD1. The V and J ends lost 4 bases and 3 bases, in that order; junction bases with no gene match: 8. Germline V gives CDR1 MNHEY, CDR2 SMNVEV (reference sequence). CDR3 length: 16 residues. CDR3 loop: CASSSQRTGNNQPQHF. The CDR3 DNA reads TGTGCCAGCAGTTCCCAACGGACAGGGAACAATCAGCCCCAGCATTTT.

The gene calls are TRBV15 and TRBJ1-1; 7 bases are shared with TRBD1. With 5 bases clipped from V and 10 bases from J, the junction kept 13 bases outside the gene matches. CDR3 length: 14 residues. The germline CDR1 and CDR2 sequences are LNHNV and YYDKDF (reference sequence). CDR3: CATSLGGTQKRAFF. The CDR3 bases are TGTGCCACCAGCCTAGGGGGCACCCAAAAGAGAGCTTTCTTT. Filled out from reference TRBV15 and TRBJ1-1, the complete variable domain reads DAMVIQNPRYQVTQFGKPVTLSCSQTLNHNVMYWYQQKSSQAPKLLFHYYDKDFNNEADTPDNFQSRRPNTSFCFLDIRSPGLGDTAMYLCATSLGGTQKRAFFGQGTRLTVV.

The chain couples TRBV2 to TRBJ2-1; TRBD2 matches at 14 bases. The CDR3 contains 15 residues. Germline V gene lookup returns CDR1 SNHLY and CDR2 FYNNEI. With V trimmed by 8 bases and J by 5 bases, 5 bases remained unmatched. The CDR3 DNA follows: TGTGCCAGCCGACTAGCGGGAGGGGGGGACAATGAGCAGTTCTTC. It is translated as CASRLAGGGDNEQFF.